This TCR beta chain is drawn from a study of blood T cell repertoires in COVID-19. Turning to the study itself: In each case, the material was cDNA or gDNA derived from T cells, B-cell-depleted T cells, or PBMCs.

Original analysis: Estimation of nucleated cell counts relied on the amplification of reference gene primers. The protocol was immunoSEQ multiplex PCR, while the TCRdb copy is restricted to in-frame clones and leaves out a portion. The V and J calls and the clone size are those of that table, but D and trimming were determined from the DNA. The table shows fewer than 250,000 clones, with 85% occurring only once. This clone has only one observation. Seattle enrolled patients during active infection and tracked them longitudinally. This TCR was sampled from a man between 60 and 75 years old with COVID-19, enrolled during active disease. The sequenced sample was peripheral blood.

CDR3 in amino acids: CASSFGSNTGELFF. The CDR3, as DNA: TGTGCCAGCAGCTTTGGCTCGAACACCGGGGAGCTGTTTTTT. This sequence joins TRBV7-9 and TRBJ2-2; unclear D gene. CDR3 length equals 14 residues. With 3 bases removed from V and 0 bases from J, the gap between germline ends came to 5 bases. Germline lookup yields CDR1 SEHNR and CDR2 FQNEAQ (reference sequence).